Listed below are T cell receptor beta chains from one sample, sequenced in a study of shared clonotypes between healthy human individuals. Profiling relied on immunoSEQ multiplex PCR, and the TCRdb table lists in-frame clones only, not all of them. Of some 1 million clones in the sample, approximately 70% were seen once. The sequenced sample consisted of memory CD4+ T cells sorted from blood. These receptor sequences come from a man younger than 30 in good health. Both conserved end residues are part of each CDR3. Clone sizes are given selectively: once, few, many, or a class where the clone is expanded.

TRBV7-2 | 12 | - | CASSPIERKQFF
TRBV15 | 16 | - | CATSISRGGGIDTQYF
TRBV4-3 | 16 | - | CASSTQGESGRNEQFF
TRBV13 | 15 | - | CASSFYRGDTYEQYF
TRBV2 | 13 | - | CASSGQLNTEAFF
TRBV30 | 12 | - | CACHRRGETQYF
TRBV7-2 | 17 | few | CASTIGRQAAYNSPLHF
TRBV19 | 14 | - | CASSISYDTGELFF
TRBV11-2 | 15 | - | CASSSQTWGYEKLFF
TRBV4-1 | 17 | many | CASSQDFLQVGGEKLFF
TRBV7-9 | 15 | - | CASSIGTGQVDEQYF
TRBV5-5 | 13 | - | CASSLGQGNEQFF
TRBV5-1 | 19 | - | CASSLALQAPPSGANVLTF
TRBV19 | 14 | - | CASSNAGAGQPQHF
TRBV6-5 | 15 | - | CASGAGPGIGETQYF
TRBV6-1 | 12 | - | CASTWDAYEQYF
TRBV11-3 | 15 | - | CASSYDRGSYNEQFF
TRBV29-1 | 14 | - | CSVGGALNTGELFF
TRBV5-1 | 16 | - | CASSLGPGWSDYGYTF
TRBV29-1 | 16 | few | CSAIRGQGSSSYEQYF
TRBV5-6 | 14 | - | CASSLLGSSYEQYF
TRBV2 | 14 | - | CASSLIQGAGTQYF
TRBV27 | 15 | - | CASSWAPINTGELFF
TRBV28 | 15 | - | CASSSSGQGSETQYF
TRBV5-4 | 16 | - | CASSLMGLAAPMTQYF
TRBV6-1 | 14 | - | CASSETNVGEKLFF
TRBV5-1 | 15 | - | CASSLWRERSGELFF
TRBV9 | 16 | - | CASSVAPGGGTDTQYF
TRBV19 | 15 | once | CASSMVGQFNYGYTF
TRBV2 | 13 | - | CAGRGTGATEAFF